The present entry profiles one T cell receptor (beta chain) with its context. This clone was detected a few times. Its cognate antigen has yet to be identified. No quality values exist for individual bases; no much larger clone is one base distant. Preparation of the library involved the immunoSEQ multiplex PCR assay. Drawn from immuneACCESS, this table holds only the in-frame rearrangements with V and J called that TCRdb kept. Clones are partly lost; checked studies trace under half to an unresolved V gene and leave the rest unexplained. This sample comprises over 80,000 clones, roughly four fifths of them detected only once. Around 0.8% of the sample belongs to the ten largest clones. In this study, focal radiation therapy paired with CTLA-4 blockade (ipilimumab) was tested in patients who had chemo-refractory metastatic non-small-cell lung cancer. The data were taken from a study of radiotherapy plus CTLA-4 blockade in lung cancer (dated by TCRdb to the late 2010s). With regard to the full study: Objective responses were observed in approximately 18% of enrolled patients, and disease control was achieved in 25% to 40%. Results and caveats for the whole study, not just this receptor: The strongest predictors of response, as reported, were early dynamic changes in blood T cell clones along with a rise in serum interferon-beta after radiation. After treatment with radiotherapy and ipilimumab, TCR clones that came from tumors expanded in the peripheral blood.

Deletion took 4 bases off V and 4 bases off J, with a span of 16 bases between the germline ends. The CDR3 covers 15 residues, taking in both the cysteine and the phenylalanine. The CDR3 DNA has 45 bases and is translated from base 1. For CDR1 and CDR2, the germline V gene (reference sequence) lists MNHEY and SMNVEV. Material: peripheral blood, obtained from a patient treated with radiotherapy plus ipilimumab. The sequence is built from TRBV27 and TRBJ1-2; the D gene identity is not certain. This TCR derives from a human donor with non-small cell lung cancer who had stable disease on radiotherapy plus ipilimumab. The sequenced DNA is TGTGCCAGCAGTTCCCAAACGGGGTTCGTCTATGGCTACACCTTC. Its translation reads: CASSSQTGFVYGYTF.